The subject of this entry is one T cell receptor (beta chain). What it binds is not known. Regions amplified from RNA transcripts were the TCR beta CDR3 regions. A set of HTBI primers served as the primers for a first-round RT-PCR of the TCR CDR3. A single record per CDR3 protein comes from TCRdb applying MiXCR to the multiplex PCR reads. The repertoire holds about 570,000 distinct CDR3 sequences, with 11% to 15% as singletons. This entry comes from a study of T cells in Graves' hyperthyroidism and ophthalmopathy. Study in general: Any treatment followed the collection of peripheral blood at initial diagnosis.

The germline V gene encodes CDR1 SGHAT and CDR2 FQNNGV. The CDR3 runs to 15 residues. Trimming removed 4 bases at V and 1 base at J, with 13 bases between. Study-wide findings and caveats: Most thyroid clonotypes that were expanded above 0.001 also turned up in blood.

This chain joins TRBV11-2 and TRBJ1-1; no reliable D call. This clonotype was obtained from a middle-aged woman with Graves' hyperthyroidism. Sequenced material: blood. In DNA form, the CDR3 reads TGTGCCAGCAGCTCAAAGGTCCGCAGGAACACTGAAGCTTTCTTT. Translating it yields CASSSKVRRNTEAFF. Filled out from reference TRBV11-2 and TRBJ1-1, the complete variable domain reads EAGVAQSPRYKIIEKRQSVAFWCNPISGHATLYWYQQILGQGPKLLIQFQNNGVVDDSQLPKDRFSAERLKGVDSTLKIQPAKLEDSAVYLCASSSKVRRNTEAFFGQGTRLTVV.